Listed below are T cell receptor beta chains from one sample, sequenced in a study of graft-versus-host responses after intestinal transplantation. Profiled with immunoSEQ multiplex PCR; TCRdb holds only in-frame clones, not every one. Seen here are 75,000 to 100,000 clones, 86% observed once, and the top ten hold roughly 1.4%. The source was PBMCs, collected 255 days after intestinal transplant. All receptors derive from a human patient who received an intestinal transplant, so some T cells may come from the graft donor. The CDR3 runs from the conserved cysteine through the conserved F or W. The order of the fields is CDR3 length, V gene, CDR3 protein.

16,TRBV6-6,CASSYARTGGEQPQHF
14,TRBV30,CAWSRRTVGSEAFF
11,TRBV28,CASSLDGEAFF
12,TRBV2,CASSGSSYEQYF
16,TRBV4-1,CASSQDQGGSYNEQFF
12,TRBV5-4,CASSFGADTQYF
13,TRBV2,CASTGDFDETQYF
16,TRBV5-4,CASSSSTSGRTGELFF
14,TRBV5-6,CASSLDLVGTEAFF
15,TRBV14,CASSLSGTGISPLHF
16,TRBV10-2,CASSESYRFTNYGYTF
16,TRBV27,CASRISGRPGGDTQYF
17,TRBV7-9,CASSLEQGGVAKNIQYF
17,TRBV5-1,CASSLPVSGGVFNEQFF
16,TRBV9,CASSSPGNTYTDTQYF
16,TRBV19,CASKGLAGGDVETQYF
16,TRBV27,CASSYQESRWDTEAFF
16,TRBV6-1,CASSEIAGAGTGELFF
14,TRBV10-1,CASSEHRGTSPLHF
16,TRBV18,CASSERGGSGNSPLHF
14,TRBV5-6,CASRGGTEARGYTF
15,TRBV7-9,CASSSPEFPQGEQFF
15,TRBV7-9,CASSLGQEQNTEAFF
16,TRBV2,CASSGGMGQGNEKLFF
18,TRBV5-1,CASTPTSGRAWNKETQYF
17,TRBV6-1,CASSEATTSGVEETQYF
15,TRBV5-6,CASSGELARQETQYF
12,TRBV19,CASSSTGGPQYF
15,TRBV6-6,CASSYSLATNEKLFF
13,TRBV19,CASRASSLGEQYF
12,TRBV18,CASSPGGYEQYF
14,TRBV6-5,CASTGDRGLSGYTF